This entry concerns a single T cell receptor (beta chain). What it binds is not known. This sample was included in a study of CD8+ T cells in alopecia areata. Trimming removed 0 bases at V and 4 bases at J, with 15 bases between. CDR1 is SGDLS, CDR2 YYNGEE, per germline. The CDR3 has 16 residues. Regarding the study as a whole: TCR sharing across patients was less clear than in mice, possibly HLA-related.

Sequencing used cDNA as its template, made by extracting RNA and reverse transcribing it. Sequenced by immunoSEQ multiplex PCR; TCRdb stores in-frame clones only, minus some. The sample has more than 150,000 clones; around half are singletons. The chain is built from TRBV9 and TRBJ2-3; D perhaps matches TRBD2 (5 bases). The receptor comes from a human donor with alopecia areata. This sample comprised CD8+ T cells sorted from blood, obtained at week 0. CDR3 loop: CASSVEGGLGPDTQYF. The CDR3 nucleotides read TGTGCCAGCAGCGTAGAGGGCGGGCTTGGCCCAGATACGCAGTATTTT. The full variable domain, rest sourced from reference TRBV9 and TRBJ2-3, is DSGVTQTPKHLITATGQRVTLRCSPRSGDLSVYWYQQSLDQGLQFLIQYYNGEERAKGNILERFSAQQFPDLHSELNLSSLELGDSALYFCASSVEGGLGPDTQYFGPGTRLTVL.